Presented here are 5 T cell receptor beta chains from one specimen sequenced in a study of blood T cell repertoires in COVID-19. Some clones are missing from TCRdb's copy, which holds only in-frame ones; the method was immunoSEQ multiplex PCR. The sample consists of under 200,000 clones, more than 75% of them appearing once. The sequenced material came from peripheral blood. The receptors were gathered from a middle-aged man with active or convalescent COVID-19.

The V call is TRBV5-4, the J call TRBJ2-7, with TRBD1 identical over 8 bases. Germline CDR1 reads SGHNT; CDR2 reads YYREEE (reference sequence). This CDR3 region has 14 residues. V shed 1 base, J shed 6 bases, and the junction held 6 bases outside the gene matches. The CDR3 bases are TGTGCCAGCAGCTTGCAGGGTGACAGGGGCGAGCAGTACTTC. Translation: CASSLQGDRGEQYF.

J is TRBJ2-1 and V is TRBV9; the match to TRBD2 covers 11 bases. The germline V gene encodes CDR1 SGDLS and CDR2 YYNGEE. With V trimmed by 0 bases and J by 0 bases, 8 bases remained unmatched. The CDR3 sequence is 19 residues long. This CDR3 reads CASSVGLAGGQSSYNEQFF. CDR3 nucleotides: TGTGCCAGCAGCGTAGGCCTAGCGGGGGGACAGAGCTCCTACAATGAGCAGTTCTTC.

The gene calls are TRBV5-4 and TRBJ1-6; 8 nucleotides match TRBD1. The CDR3 runs 16 residues. V shed 2 bases and J 5 bases; nucleotides not matched to a gene: 6. CDR1 is SGHNT, CDR2 YYREEE, per germline (reference sequence). CDR3 loop: CASSLNPGGDNSPLHF. In DNA, the CDR3 is TGTGCCAGCAGCTTAAATCCAGGGGGCGATAATTCACCCCTCCACTTT.

The CDR3 spells CASSLFGGQRRDEAFF. DNA of the CDR3: TGTGCCAGCAGTTTATTCGGGGGGCAGAGGCGGGATGAAGCTTTCTTT. This rearrangement joins TRBV28 to TRBJ1-1; tentative D call: TRBD1 (6 bases). Germline-derived CDR1 and CDR2 are MDHEN and SYDVKM. CDR3 length equals 16 residues. Trimming cost V 1 base and J 7 bases, with 19 bases left between them.

The chain links TRBV5-1 to TRBJ1-1, with 7 bases that match TRBD1. CDR1 is SGHRS and CDR2 is YFSETQ in the germline V gene. Losses at the gene ends were 5 bases for V and 0 bases for J; bases not matched to a gene: 4. The CDR3 spans 14 residues. The CDR3 spells CASSTGQLNTEAFF. CDR3 nucleotide sequence: TGCGCCAGCAGTACGGGACAGCTGAACACTGAAGCTTTCTTT.